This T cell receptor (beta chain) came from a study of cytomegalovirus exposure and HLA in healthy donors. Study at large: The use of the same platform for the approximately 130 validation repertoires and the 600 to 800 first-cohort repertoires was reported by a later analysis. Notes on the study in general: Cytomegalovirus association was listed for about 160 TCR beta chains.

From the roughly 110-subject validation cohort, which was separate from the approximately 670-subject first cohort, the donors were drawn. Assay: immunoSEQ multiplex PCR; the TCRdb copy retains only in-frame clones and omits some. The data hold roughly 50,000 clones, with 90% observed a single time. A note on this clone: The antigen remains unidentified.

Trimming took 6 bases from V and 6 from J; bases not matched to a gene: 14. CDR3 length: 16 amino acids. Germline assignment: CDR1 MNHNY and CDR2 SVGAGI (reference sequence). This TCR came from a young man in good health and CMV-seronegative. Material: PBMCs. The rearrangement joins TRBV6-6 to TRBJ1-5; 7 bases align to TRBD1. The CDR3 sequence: CASRTTGNRAFQPQHF. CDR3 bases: TGTGCCAGCAGAACGACAGGGAATCGTGCGTTTCAGCCCCAGCATTTT.